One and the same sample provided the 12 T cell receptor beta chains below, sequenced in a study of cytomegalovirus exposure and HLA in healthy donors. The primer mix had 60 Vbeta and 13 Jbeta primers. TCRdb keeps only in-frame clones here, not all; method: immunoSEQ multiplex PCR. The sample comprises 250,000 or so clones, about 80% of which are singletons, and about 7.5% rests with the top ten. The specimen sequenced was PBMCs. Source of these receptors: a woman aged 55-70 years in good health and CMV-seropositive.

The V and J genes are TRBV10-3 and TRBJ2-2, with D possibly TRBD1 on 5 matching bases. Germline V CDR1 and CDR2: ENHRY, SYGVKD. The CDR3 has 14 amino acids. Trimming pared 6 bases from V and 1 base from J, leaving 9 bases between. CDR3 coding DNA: TGTGCCATCAGAGGGGATTTGAACACCGGGGAGCTGTTTTTT. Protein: CAIRGDLNTGELFF.

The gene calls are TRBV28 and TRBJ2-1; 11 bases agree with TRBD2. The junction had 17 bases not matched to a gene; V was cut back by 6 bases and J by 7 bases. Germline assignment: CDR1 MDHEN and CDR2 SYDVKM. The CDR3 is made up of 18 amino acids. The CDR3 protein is CASRTTSGVRGSGNEQFF. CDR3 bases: TGTGCCAGCAGGACGACTAGCGGGGTTAGGGGTTCTGGGAATGAGCAGTTCTTC.

DNA of the CDR3: TGTGCCACCACGGACAGCCACTATGGCTACACCTTC. Translating it yields CATTDSHYGYTF. V gene TRBV19 combines with J gene TRBJ1-2; D is possibly TRBD1 (6 bases). Germline-derived CDR1 and CDR2 are LNHDA and SQIVND (reference sequence). The CDR3 contains 12 residues. V was trimmed by 10 bases and J by 3 bases, leaving 12 bases between them.

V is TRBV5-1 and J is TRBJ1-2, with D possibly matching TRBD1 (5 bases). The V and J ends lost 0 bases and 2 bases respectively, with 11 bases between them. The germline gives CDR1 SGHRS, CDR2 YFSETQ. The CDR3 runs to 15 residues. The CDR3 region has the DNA TGCGCCAGCAGCTTGGCCCCAGGGTGGAACTATGGCTACACCTTC. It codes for CASSLAPGWNYGYTF.

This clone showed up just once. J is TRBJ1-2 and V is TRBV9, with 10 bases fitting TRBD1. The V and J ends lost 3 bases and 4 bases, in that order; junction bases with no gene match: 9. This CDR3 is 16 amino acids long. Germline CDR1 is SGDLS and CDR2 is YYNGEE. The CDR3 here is CASSGYETGGGYGYTF. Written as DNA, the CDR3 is TGTGCCAGCAGCGGATACGAGACAGGGGGCGGCTATGGCTACACCTTC.

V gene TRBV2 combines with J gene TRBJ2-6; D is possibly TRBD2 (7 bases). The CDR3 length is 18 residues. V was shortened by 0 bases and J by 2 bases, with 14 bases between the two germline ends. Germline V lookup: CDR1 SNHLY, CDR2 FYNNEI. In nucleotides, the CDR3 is TGTGCCAGCAGTGAAGCGCCGGGGGGCTTTCCTGGGGCCAACGTCCTGACTTTC. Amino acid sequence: CASSEAPGGFPGANVLTF.

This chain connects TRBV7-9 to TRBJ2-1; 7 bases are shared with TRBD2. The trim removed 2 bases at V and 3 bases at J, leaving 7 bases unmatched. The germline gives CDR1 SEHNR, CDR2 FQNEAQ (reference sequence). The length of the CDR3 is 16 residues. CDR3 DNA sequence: TGTGCCAGCAGCTTAATTGGCGGGAGAGGCTACAATGAGCAGTTCTTC. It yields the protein CASSLIGGRGYNEQFF.

The CDR3 reads CASSLVATNTEAFF. In DNA, the CDR3 is TGCGCCAGCAGCTTGGTAGCCACGAACACTGAAGCTTTCTTT. The chain has TRBV5-1 and TRBJ1-1, with D hard to call. The CDR3 has 14 amino acids. Germline values: CDR1 SGHRS, CDR2 YFSETQ. Trimming shortened V by 0 bases and J by 1 base, and 7 bases separated the two germline ends.

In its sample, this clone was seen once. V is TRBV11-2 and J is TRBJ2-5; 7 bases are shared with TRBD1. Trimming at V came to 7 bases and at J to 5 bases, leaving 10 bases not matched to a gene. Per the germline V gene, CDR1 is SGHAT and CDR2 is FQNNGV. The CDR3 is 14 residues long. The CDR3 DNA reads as TGTGCCAGCAACAAGGGACAGATGGGGGAGACCCAGTACTTC. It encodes CASNKGQMGETQYF.

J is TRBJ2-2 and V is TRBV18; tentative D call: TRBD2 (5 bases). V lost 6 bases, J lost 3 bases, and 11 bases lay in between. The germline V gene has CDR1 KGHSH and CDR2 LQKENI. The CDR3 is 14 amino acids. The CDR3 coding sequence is TGTGCCAGCTCCCGAGGGTCGGACACCGGGGAGCTGTTTTTT. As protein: CASSRGSDTGELFF.

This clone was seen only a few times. The DNA of the CDR3 is TGCGCCAGCAGCCAAGGTGACTTGGGCAATCAGCCCCAGCATTTT. Encoded protein: CASSQGDLGNQPQHF. This chain uses TRBV4-1 with TRBJ1-5; D gene uncertain. The CDR3 is 15 residues long. The ends were cut back, 1 base at V and 2 bases at J, with 9 bases in the middle. The germline CDR1 and CDR2 sequences are MGHRA and YSYEKL.

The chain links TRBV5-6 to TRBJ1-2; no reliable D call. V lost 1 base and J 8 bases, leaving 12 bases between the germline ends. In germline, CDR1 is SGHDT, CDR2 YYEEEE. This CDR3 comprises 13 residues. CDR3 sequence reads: CASSLFDRGGYTF. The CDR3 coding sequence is TGTGCCAGCAGCTTGTTCGACCGAGGAGGCTACACCTTC.